The clone carrying this T cell receptor beta chain occurred once. Antigen unknown. The data originate from a study of cytomegalovirus exposure and HLA in healthy donors. General observations from the study: Both high specificity and high sensitivity reportedly marked the classifier's diagnosis of cytomegalovirus status.

The study ran its PCR with 60 Vbeta and 13 Jbeta primers. The method was immunoSEQ multiplex PCR; TCRdb's version includes in-frame clones alone and lacks a portion of them. Of about 140,000 clones in the sample, 79% were seen once. The sample consisted of PBMCs. This clonotype was obtained from a man younger than 35 in good health and CMV-seronegative.

CDR3 in DNA: TGTGCCACCGCGGCGGGACAGTCCTACGAGCAGTACTTC. It encodes CATAAGQSYEQYF. The V call is TRBV15, the J call TRBJ2-7; a possible D gene is TRBD1 (7 bases). V lost 8 bases to trimming and J lost 1 base, with 12 bases between them. The CDR3 runs to 13 residues. Germline CDR1 reads LNHNV; CDR2 reads YYDKDF (reference sequence).